This TCR beta chain was recorded in a study of cytomegalovirus exposure and HLA in healthy donors. The PCR contained 60 Vbeta and 13 Jbeta primers. This table comes from immunoSEQ multiplex PCR, and its TCRdb copy is limited to in-frame clones, with some not included. The sample has over 150,000 clones, about 84% seen once; the top ten hold more than 4%. The CDR3 covers 13 residues. Looked up from germline, CDR1 is LNHDA and CDR2 is SQIVND (reference sequence). V dropped 3 bases and J dropped 2 bases, with 7 bases sitting between them. Concerning this clone itself: Distinct nucleotide sequences in the sample also encode this CDR3.

The chain combines TRBV19 with TRBJ1-2; a possible D gene is TRBD1 (6 bases). The sequenced material came from PBMCs. This TCR was recovered from a man younger than 30 in good health and CMV-seronegative. DNA for the CDR3: TGTGCCAGTAGTATGGGACAAAACTATGGCTACACCTTC. Encoded protein: CASSMGQNYGYTF.